This T cell receptor beta chain was recovered during a study of control samples from healthy donors and cancer patients. Clones were read by immunoSEQ multiplex PCR, and TCRdb kept only the in-frame ones, dropping some. The sample has some 58,000 clones; roughly 86% are singletons. This CDR3 has 12 residues. The V end was cut by 0 bases, the J end by 1 base, with 1 base between. Germline CDR1 is GTSNPN and CDR2 is SVGIG (reference sequence). The sequence was obtained from a woman aged 55-69 years with lung cancer. The chain carries TRBV30 and TRBJ1-5; D is unclear. Sequencing input: PBMCs. The CDR3, as DNA: TGTGCCTGGAGTGTGAGCAATCAGCCCCAGCATTTT. Encoded protein: CAWSVSNQPQHF. Full variable domain (remainder filled in from reference TRBV30 and TRBJ1-5): SQTIHQWPATLVQPVGSPLSLECTVEGTSNPNLYWYRQAAGRGLQLLFYSVGIGQISSEVPQNLSASRPQDRQFILSSKKLLLSDSGFYLCAWSVSNQPQHFGDGTRLSIL.